A selection of T cell receptor beta chains follows, all from one sample in a study of shared clonotypes between healthy human individuals. Sequenced by immunoSEQ multiplex PCR; TCRdb stores in-frame clones only, minus some. The sample consists of more than 1.2 million clones, roughly 98.5% of them appearing once. Source material: naive CD4+ T cells sorted from blood. All receptors derive from a man aged 25 to 45 in good health. CDR3s include the opening cysteine and the closing phenylalanine or tryptophan. A D gene is named only where the DNA matches it firmly. Clone sizes are given selectively: once, few, many, or a class where the clone is expanded.

j_gene	v_gene	abundance	d_gene	CDR3aa	CDR3nt
TRBJ2-7	TRBV7-9	-	TRBD2	CASSLVGLAGGNEQYF	TGTGCCAGCAGCTTAGTGGGGCTAGCGGGAGGGAACGAGCAGTACTTC
TRBJ1-1	TRBV6-5	-	-	CASSYSTGNTEAFF	TGTGCCAGCAGTTACTCGACAGGGAACACTGAAGCTTTCTTT
TRBJ2-7	TRBV5-1	-	TRBD1	CASSLGQGPSLQYEQYF	TGCGCCAGCAGCTTGGGACAGGGGCCCTCGTTACAGTACGAGCAGTACTTC
TRBJ1-5	TRBV28	few	-	CASGGPQHF	TGTGCCAGCGGCGGACCCCAGCATTTT
TRBJ2-7	TRBV5-1	-	-	CASSPQSGAFYEQYF	TGCGCCAGCAGCCCACAATCGGGCGCCTTCTACGAGCAGTACTTC
TRBJ1-1	TRBV14	-	-	CASSQDTIGTAEAFF	TGTGCCAGCAGCCAGGATACAATCGGGACGGCTGAAGCTTTCTTT
TRBJ1-2	TRBV5-6	-	TRBD1	CASSQPGGDSYGYTF	TGTGCCAGCAGCCAACCAGGGGGCGACAGCTATGGCTACACCTTC
TRBJ1-2	TRBV5-4	-	TRBD1	CASSSTMFGQANQGYTF	TGTGCCAGCAGCTCTACAATGTTCGGACAGGCGAACCAGGGCTACACCTTC
TRBJ1-5	TRBV6-5	-	-	CASSKGVSGQPQHF	TGTGCCAGCAGTAAAGGGGTTTCGGGTCAGCCCCAGCATTTT
TRBJ2-7	TRBV21-1	-	-	CASSKDGRLYEQYF	TGTGCCAGCAGCAAAGACGGCAGGCTTTACGAGCAGTACTTC
TRBJ2-7	TRBV11-2	-	TRBD2	CASSLFLAGGPREQYF	TGTGCCAGCAGCTTGTTCCTAGCGGGAGGGCCGCGGGAGCAGTACTTC
TRBJ1-1	TRBV7-2	-	-	CASSARVGTEAFF	TGTGCCAGCAGCGCCAGGGTAGGCACTGAAGCTTTCTTT
TRBJ1-2	TRBV6-1	-	TRBD1	CASSIRQGASYGYTF	TGTGCCAGCAGTATCCGACAGGGGGCGAGCTATGGCTACACCTTC
TRBJ2-7	TRBV5-4	-	-	CASSSARVGEQYF	TGTGCCAGCAGCTCCGCCAGGGTTGGGGAGCAGTACTTC
TRBJ2-5	TRBV2	-	-	CASQYQETQYF	TGTGCCAGCCAGTACCAAGAGACCCAGTACTTC
TRBJ2-5	TRBV14	-	TRBD2	CASSQARTSGEETQYF	TGTGCCAGCAGCCAAGCCCGGACTAGCGGAGAAGAGACCCAGTACTTC
TRBJ1-5	TRBV18	-	-	CASSPYSDQPQHF	TGTGCCAGCTCACCATACTCTGACCAGCCCCAGCATTTT
TRBJ1-5	TRBV29-1	-	-	CSVGGFGNQPQHF	TGCAGCGTTGGGGGCTTTGGGAACCAGCCCCAGCATTTT
TRBJ1-5	TRBV7-8	-	-	CASSLALQGNQPQHF	TGTGCCAGCAGCTTAGCGCTTCAGGGAAATCAGCCCCAGCATTTT
TRBJ2-7	TRBV7-8	-	-	CASTSRASYEQYF	TGTGCCAGCACCTCAAGGGCATCCTACGAGCAGTACTTC
TRBJ2-7	TRBV19	-	TRBD1	CASSTNRGYEQYF	TGTGCCAGTAGTACAAACAGGGGATACGAGCAGTACTTC
TRBJ1-1	TRBV5-6	-	TRBD1	CASSFLQGHRSNTEAFF	TGTGCCAGCAGCTTCCTACAGGGGCATCGTTCGAACACTGAAGCTTTCTTT
TRBJ2-5	TRBV2	-	-	CASSVTLPQYF	TGTGCCAGCAGTGTGACATTGCCCCAGTACTTC
TRBJ2-5	TRBV5-4	-	TRBD2	CASSPGRASGSMGETQYF	TGTGCCAGCAGCCCGGGTAGGGCTAGCGGGTCAATGGGGGAGACCCAGTACTTC
TRBJ2-1	TRBV18	-	TRBD1	CASSPSTGAPYNEQFF	TGTGCCAGCTCACCTTCGACAGGGGCGCCCTACAATGAGCAGTTCTTC
TRBJ2-1	TRBV10-1	-	TRBD2	CASSLGGAGVGDEQFF	TGCGCCAGCAGTTTAGGTGGGGCGGGAGTTGGCGATGAGCAGTTCTTC
TRBJ2-7	TRBV27	-	-	CASSFTGPTRIEQYF	TGTGCCAGCAGTTTTACGGGGCCGACTCGGATAGAGCAGTACTTC
TRBJ2-2	TRBV6-5	-	-	CASSYSGYTGELFF	TGTGCCAGCAGTTACTCGGGGTACACCGGGGAGCTGTTTTTT